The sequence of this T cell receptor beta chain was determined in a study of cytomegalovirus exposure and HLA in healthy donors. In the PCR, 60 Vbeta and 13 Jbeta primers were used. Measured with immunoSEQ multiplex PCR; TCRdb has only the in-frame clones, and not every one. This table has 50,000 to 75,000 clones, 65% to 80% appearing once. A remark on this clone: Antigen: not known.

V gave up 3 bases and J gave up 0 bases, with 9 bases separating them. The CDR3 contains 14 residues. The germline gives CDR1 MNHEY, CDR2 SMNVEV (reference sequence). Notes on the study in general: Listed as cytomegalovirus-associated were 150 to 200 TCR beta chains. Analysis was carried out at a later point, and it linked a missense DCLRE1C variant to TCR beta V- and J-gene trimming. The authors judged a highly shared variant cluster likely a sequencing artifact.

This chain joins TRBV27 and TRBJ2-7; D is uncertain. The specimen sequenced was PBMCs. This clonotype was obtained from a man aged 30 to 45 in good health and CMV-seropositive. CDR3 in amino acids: CASSLHSSSYEQYF. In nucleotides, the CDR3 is TGTGCCAGCAGTTTGCACAGCAGCTCCTACGAGCAGTACTTC.